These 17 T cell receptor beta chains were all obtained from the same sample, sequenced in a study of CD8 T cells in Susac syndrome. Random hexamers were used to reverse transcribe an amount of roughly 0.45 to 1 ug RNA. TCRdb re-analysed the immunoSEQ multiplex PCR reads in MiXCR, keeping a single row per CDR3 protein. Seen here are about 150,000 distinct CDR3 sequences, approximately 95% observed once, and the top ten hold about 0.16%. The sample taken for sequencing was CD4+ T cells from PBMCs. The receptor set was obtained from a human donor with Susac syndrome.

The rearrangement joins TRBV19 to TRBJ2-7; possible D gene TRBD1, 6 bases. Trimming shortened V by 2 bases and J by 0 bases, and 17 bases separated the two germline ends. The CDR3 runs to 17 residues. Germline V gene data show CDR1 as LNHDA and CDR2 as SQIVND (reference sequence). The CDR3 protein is CASSITPTGPSSYEQYF. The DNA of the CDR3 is TGTGCCAGTAGTATAACCCCGACAGGACCCTCCTCCTACGAGCAGTACTTC.

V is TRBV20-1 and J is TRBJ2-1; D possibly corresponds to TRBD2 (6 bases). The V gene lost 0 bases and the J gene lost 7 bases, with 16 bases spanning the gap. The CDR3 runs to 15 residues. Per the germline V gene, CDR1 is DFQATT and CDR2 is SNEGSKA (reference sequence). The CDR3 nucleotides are TGCAGTGCTAGAGATCAAGGCGGGGCGGGGAATGAGCAGTTCTTC. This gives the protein CSARDQGGAGNEQFF.

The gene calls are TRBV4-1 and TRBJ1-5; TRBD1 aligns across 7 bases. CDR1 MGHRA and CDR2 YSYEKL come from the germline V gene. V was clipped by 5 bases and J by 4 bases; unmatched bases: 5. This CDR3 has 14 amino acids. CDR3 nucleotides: TGCGCCAGCAGCACCCAGGACAGGAATCAGCCCCAGCATTTT. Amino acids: CASSTQDRNQPQHF.

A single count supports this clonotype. DNA for the CDR3: TGTGCCAGCAGTTATGGGGGACAGGCCTATGGCTACACCTTC. Translation gives CASSYGGQAYGYTF. The chain combines TRBV27 with TRBJ1-2, with 8 bases aligning to TRBD1. This CDR3 has 14 residues. In germline, CDR1 is MNHEY, CDR2 SMNVEV (reference sequence). Trimming cost V 4 bases and J 4 bases; bases outside gene matches: 5.

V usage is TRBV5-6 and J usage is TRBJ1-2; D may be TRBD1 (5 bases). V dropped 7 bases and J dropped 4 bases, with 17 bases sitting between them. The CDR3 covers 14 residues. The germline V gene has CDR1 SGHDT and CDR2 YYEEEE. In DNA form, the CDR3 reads TGTGCCAGCTCGGCCGGGGCGCTTAGCTATGGCTACACCTTC. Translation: CASSAGALSYGYTF.

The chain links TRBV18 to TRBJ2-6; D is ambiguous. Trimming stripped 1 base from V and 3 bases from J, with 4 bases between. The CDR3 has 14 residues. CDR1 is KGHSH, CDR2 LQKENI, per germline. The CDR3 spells CASSPRGGANVLTF. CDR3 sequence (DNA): TGTGCCAGCTCACCACGCGGTGGGGCCAACGTCCTGACTTTC.

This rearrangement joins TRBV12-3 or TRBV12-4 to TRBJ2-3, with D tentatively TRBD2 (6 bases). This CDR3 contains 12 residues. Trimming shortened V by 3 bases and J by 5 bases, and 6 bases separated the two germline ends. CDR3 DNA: TGTGCCAGCAGTTTGCGGGGAGATACGCAGTATTTT. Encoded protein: CASSLRGDTQYF.

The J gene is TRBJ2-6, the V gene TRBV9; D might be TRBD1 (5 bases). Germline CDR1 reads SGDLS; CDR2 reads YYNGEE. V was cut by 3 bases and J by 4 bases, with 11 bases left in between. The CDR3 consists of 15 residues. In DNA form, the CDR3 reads TGTGCCAGCAGCGCAGACCCAGGGGGGGCCAACGTCCTGACTTTC. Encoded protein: CASSADPGGANVLTF.

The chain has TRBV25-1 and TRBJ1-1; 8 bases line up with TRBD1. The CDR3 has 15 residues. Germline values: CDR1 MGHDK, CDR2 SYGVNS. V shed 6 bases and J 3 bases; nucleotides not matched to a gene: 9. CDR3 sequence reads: CASSRQGSGDTEAFF. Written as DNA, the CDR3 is TGTGCCAGCAGCCGACAGGGGTCAGGGGACACTGAAGCTTTCTTT.

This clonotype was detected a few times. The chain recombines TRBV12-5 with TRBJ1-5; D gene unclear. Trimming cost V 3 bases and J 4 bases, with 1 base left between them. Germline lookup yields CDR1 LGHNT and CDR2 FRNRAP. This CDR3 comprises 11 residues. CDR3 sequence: CASGLNQPQHF. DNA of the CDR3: TGTGCTAGTGGTTTAAATCAGCCCCAGCATTTT.

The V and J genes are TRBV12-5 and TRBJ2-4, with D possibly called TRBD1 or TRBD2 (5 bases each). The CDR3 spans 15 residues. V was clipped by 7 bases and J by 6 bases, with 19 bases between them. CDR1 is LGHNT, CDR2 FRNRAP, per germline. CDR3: CASAAIVGDLNIQYF. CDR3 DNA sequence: TGTGCTAGTGCTGCGATTGTGGGGGACCTAAACATTCAGTACTTC.

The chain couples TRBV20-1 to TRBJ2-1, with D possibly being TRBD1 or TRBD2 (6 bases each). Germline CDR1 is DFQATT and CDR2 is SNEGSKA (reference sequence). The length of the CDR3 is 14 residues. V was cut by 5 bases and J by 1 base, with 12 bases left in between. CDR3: CSAWGRGSYNEQFF. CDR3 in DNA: TGCAGTGCTTGGGGGCGGGGTTCCTACAATGAGCAGTTCTTC.

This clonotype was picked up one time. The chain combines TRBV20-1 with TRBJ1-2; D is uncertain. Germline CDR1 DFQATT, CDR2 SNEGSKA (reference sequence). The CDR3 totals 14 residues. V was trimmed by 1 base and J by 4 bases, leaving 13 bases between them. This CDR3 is CSARAGREVYGYTF. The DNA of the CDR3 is TGCAGTGCTAGAGCAGGTCGCGAGGTCTATGGCTACACCTTC.

This CDR3 is CASSEFGGNTEAFF. The CDR3 nucleotides are TGTGCCAGCAGTGAATTTGGGGGGAACACTGAAGCTTTCTTT. The chain is built from TRBV25-1 and TRBJ1-1; D may be TRBD1 (5 bases). This CDR3 spans 14 amino acids. The germline V gene encodes CDR1 MGHDK and CDR2 SYGVNS. Trimming pared 1 base from V and 1 base from J, leaving 7 bases between.

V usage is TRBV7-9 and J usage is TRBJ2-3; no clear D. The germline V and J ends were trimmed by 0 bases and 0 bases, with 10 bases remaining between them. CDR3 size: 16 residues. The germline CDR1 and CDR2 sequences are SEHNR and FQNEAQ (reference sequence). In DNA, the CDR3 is TGTGCCAGCAGCTTAGCCCAGCTTTCTAGCACAGATACGCAGTATTTT. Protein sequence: CASSLAQLSSTDTQYF.

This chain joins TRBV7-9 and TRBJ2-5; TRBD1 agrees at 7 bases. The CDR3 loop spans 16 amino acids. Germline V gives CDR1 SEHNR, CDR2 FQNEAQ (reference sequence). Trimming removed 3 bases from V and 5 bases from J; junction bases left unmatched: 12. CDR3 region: CASSFRQGQRGETQYF. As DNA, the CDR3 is TGTGCCAGCAGCTTCAGACAGGGCCAAAGGGGGGAGACCCAGTACTTC.

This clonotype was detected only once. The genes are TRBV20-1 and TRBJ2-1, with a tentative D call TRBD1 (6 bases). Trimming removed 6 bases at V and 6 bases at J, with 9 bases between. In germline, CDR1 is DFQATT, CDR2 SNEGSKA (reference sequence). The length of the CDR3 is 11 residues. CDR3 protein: CSANRVNEQFF. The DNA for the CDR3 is TGCAGTGCCAACAGGGTCAATGAGCAGTTCTTC.